The source of this T cell receptor beta chain is a study of siplizumab effects on memory and regulatory T cells. Clones were sequenced by immunoSEQ multiplex PCR, and TCRdb holds only the in-frame ones, with some missing. The sample lists tens of thousands of clones; 87% were seen once. Comment on this clone: Its target is unknown.

Findings and limits, study-wide: Alloreactive sequences traceable to unstimulated CD4+ memory cells were significantly reduced by siplizumab.

CDR3 size: 11 residues. V was clipped by 5 bases and J by 5 bases, with 5 bases between them. Germline CDR1 is SGHNT and CDR2 is YYREEE (reference sequence). The sequencing input was Tregs sorted from blood. This chain joins TRBV5-4 and TRBJ2-1; no clear D gene. This receptor was obtained from a human donor in good health. Here the CDR3 reads CASSSNNEQFF. CDR3 coding DNA: TGTGCCAGCAGTTCAAACAATGAGCAGTTCTTC. Using reference TRBV5-4 and TRBJ2-1 for the parts outside the CDR3, the full variable domain is ETGVTQSPTHLIKTRGQQVTLRCSSQSGHNTVSWYQQALGQGPQFIFQYYREEENGRGNFPPRFSGLQFPNYSSELNVNALELDDSALYLCASSSNNEQFFGPGTRLTVL.